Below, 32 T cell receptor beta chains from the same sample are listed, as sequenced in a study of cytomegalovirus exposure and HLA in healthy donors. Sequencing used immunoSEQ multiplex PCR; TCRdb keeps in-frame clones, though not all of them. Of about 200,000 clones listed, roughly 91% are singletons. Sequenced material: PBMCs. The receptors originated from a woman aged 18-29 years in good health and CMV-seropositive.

CDR3 sequence: CASKSGYWDEKLFF. CDR3 DNA sequence: TGTGCCAGTAAATCAGGGTATTGGGATGAAAAACTGTTTTTT. The rearrangement joins TRBV6-1 to TRBJ1-4; D might be TRBD1 (5 bases). With 9 bases removed from V and 6 bases from J, the gap between germline ends came to 17 bases. Germline CDR1 reads MNHNS; CDR2 reads SASEGT. CDR3 length equals 14 residues.

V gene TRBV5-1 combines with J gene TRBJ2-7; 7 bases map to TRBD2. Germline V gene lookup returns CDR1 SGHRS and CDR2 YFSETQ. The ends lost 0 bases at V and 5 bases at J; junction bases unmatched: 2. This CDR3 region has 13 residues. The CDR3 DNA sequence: TGCGCCAGCAGCTTGGATGGGGGGGACGAGCAGTACTTC. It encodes CASSLDGGDEQYF.

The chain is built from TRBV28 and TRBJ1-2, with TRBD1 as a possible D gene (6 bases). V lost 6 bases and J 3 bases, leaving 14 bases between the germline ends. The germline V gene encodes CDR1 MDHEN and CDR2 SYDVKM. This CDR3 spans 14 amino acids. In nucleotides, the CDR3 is TGTGCCAGCAGCCCCCGGGACATCTACTATGGCTACACCTTC. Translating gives CASSPRDIYYGYTF.

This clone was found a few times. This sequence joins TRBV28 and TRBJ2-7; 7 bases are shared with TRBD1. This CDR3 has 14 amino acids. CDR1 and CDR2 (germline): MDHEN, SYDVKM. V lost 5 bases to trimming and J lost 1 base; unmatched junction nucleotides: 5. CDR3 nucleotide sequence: TGTGCCAGCAGTCTCCGGGACAGTTCCTACGAGCAGTACTTC. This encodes CASSLRDSSYEQYF.

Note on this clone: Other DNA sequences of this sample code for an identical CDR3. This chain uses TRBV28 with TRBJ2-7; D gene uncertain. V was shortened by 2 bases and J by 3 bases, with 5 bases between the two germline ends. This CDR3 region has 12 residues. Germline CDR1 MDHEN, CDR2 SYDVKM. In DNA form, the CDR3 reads TGTGCCAGCAGTTTAGTCAGCTACGAGCAGTACTTC. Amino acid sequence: CASSLVSYEQYF. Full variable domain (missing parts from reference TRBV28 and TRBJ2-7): DVKVTQSSRYLVKRTGEKVFLECVQDMDHENMFWYRQDPGLGLRLIYFSYDVKMKEKGDIPEGYSVSREKKERFSLILESASTNQTSMYLCASSLVSYEQYFGPGTRLTVT.

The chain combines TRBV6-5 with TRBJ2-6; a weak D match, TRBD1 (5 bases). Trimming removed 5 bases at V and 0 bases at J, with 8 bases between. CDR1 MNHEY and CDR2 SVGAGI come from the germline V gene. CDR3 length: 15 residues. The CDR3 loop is CASSPQGSGANVLTF. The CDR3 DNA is TGTGCCAGCAGTCCCCAGGGCTCTGGGGCCAACGTCCTGACTTTC.

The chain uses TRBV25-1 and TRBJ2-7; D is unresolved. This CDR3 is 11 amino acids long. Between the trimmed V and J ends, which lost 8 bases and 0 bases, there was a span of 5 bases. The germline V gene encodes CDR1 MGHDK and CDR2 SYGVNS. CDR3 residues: CASAVSYEQYF. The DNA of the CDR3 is TGTGCCAGCGCGGTCTCCTACGAGCAGTACTTC.

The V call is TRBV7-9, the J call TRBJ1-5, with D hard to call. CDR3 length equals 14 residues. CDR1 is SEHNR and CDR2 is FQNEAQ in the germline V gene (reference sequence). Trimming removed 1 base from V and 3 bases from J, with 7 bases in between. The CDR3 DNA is TGTGCCAGCAGCTTAGGGACTACCAATCAGCCCCAGCATTTT. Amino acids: CASSLGTTNQPQHF. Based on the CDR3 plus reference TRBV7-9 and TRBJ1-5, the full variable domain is DTGVSQNPRHKITKRGQNVTFRCDPISEHNRLYWYRQTLGQGPEFLTYFQNEAQLEKSRLLSDRFSAERPKGSFSTLEIQRTEQGDSAMYLCASSLGTTNQPQHFGDGTRLSIL.

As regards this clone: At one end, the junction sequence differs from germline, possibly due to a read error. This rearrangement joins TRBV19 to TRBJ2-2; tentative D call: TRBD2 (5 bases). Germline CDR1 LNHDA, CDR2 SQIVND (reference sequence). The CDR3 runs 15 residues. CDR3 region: CASRVSRANTGELFF. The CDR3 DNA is TGTGCGAGTAGGGTGTCGAGGGCGAACACCGGGGAGCTGTTTTTT.

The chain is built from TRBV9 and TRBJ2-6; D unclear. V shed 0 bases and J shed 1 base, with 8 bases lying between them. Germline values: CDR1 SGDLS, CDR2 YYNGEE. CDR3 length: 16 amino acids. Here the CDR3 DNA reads TGTGCCAGCAGCGTAGACGCAGAATCTGGGGCCAACGTCCTGACTTTC. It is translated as CASSVDAESGANVLTF.

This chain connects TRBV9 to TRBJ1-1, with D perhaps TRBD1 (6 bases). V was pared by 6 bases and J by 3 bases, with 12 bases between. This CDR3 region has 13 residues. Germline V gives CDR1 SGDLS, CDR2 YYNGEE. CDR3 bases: TGTGCCAGCACCGAGGGACATGACACTGAAGCTTTCTTT. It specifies CASTEGHDTEAFF. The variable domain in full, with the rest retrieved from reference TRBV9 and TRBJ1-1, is DSGVTQTPKHLITATGQRVTLRCSPRSGDLSVYWYQQSLDQGLQFLIQYYNGEERAKGNILERFSAQQFPDLHSELNLSSLELGDSALYFCASTEGHDTEAFFGQGTRLTVV.

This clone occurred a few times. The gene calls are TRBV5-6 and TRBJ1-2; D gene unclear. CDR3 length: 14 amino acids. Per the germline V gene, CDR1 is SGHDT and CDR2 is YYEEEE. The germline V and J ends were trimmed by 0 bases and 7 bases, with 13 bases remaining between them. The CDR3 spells CASSLEQRSPGYTF. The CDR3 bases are TGTGCCAGCAGCTTGGAACAGAGATCCCCTGGCTACACCTTC.

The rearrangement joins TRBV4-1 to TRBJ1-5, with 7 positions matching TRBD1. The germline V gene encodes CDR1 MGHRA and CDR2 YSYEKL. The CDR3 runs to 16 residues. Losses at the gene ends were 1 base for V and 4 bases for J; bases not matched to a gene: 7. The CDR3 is CASSQVRGQLNQPQHF. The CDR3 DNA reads TGCGCCAGCAGCCAAGTCCGGGGACAGTTAAATCAGCCCCAGCATTTT.

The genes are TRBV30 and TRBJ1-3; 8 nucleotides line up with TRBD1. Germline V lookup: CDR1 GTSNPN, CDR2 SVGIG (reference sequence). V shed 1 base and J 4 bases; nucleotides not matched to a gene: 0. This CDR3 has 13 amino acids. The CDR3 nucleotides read TGTGCCTGGAGTGGGGACAGGGGAAACACCATATATTTT. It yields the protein CAWSGDRGNTIYF.

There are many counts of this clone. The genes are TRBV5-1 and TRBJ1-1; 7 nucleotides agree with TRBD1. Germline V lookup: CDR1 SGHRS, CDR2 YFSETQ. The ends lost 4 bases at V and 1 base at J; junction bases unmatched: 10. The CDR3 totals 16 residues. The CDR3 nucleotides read TGCGCCAGCAGCCGGACAGGCGTCAGGGGGAACACTGAAGCTTTCTTT. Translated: CASSRTGVRGNTEAFF. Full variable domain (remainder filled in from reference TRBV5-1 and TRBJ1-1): KAGVTQTPRYLIKTRGQQVTLSCSPISGHRSVSWYQQTPGQGLQFLFEYFSETQRNKGNFPGRFSGRQFSNSRSEMNVSTLELGDSALYLCASSRTGVRGNTEAFFGQGTRLTVV.

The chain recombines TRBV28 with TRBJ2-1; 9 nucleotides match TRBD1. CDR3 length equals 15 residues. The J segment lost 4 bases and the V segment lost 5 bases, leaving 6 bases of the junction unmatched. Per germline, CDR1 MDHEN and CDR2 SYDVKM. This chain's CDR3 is CASSQGDRVYNEQFF. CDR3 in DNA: TGTGCCAGCAGTCAGGGGGACAGGGTTTACAATGAGCAGTTCTTC.

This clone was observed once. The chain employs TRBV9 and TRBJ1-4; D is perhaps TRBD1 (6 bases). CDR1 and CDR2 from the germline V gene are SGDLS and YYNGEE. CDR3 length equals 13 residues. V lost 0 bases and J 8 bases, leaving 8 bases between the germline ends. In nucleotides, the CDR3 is TGTGCCAGCAGCGTAGAGGGGGGGGAAAAACTGTTTTTT. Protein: CASSVEGGEKLFF.

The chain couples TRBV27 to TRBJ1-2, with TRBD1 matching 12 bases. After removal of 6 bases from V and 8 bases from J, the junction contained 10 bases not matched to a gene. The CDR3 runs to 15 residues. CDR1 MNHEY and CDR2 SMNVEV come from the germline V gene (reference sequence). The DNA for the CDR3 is TGTGCCAGCAGGGGGTCGGGACAGGGGGCGGTCGGCTACACCTTC. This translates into CASRGSGQGAVGYTF.

The CDR3 loop reads CASSPGLAGNNEQFF. The CDR3 nucleotides read TGTGCCAGCAGCCCGGGACTAGCGGGAAACAATGAGCAGTTCTTC. The V call is TRBV11-3, the J call TRBJ2-1, with TRBD2 matching 13 bases. After removal of 5 bases from V and 5 bases from J, the junction contained 3 bases not matched to a gene. CDR1 and CDR2 (germline): SGHNT, YENEEA. The CDR3 has 15 amino acids.

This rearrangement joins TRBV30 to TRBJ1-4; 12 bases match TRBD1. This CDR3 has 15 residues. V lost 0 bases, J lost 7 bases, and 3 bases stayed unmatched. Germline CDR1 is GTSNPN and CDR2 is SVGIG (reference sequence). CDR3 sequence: CAWSVPGQGAEKLFF. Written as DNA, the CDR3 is TGTGCCTGGAGTGTACCGGGACAGGGGGCTGAAAAACTGTTTTTT.

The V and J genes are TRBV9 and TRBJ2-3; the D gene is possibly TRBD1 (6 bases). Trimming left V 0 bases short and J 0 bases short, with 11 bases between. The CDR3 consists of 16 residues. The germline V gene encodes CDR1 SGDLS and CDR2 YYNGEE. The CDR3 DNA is TGTGCCAGCAGCGTAGATGGTGGGGGCAGCACAGATACGCAGTATTTT. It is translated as CASSVDGGGSTDTQYF. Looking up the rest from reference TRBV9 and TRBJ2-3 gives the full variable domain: DSGVTQTPKHLITATGQRVTLRCSPRSGDLSVYWYQQSLDQGLQFLIQYYNGEERAKGNILERFSAQQFPDLHSELNLSSLELGDSALYFCASSVDGGGSTDTQYFGPGTRLTVL.

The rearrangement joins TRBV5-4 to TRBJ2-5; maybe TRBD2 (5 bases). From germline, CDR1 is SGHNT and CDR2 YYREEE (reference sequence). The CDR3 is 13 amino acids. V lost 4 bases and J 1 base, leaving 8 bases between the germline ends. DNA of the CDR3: TGTGCCAGCAGCCTGAGGGCCCAAGAGACCCAGTACTTC. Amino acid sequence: CASSLRAQETQYF.

The CDR3 DNA follows: TGTGCCAGCAGCCAGACAGGGGGACATGGCTACACCTTC. Its protein is CASSQTGGHGYTF. The rearrangement joins TRBV11-2 to TRBJ1-2, with 9 nucleotides matching TRBD1. Germline V lookup: CDR1 SGHAT, CDR2 FQNNGV. The CDR3 is 13 amino acids. Trimming removed 5 bases from V and 6 bases from J; junction bases left unmatched: 4.

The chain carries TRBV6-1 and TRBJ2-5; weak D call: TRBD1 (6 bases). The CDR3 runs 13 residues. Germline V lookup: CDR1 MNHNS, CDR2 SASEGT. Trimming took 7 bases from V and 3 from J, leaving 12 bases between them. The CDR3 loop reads CASTRDIEETQYF. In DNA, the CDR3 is TGTGCCAGCACTCGGGACATAGAAGAGACCCAGTACTTC.

The CDR3 bases are TGTGCCTGGAGTGTTCGGGTTCGAGAGACCCAGTACTTC. Translation: CAWSVRVRETQYF. The chain carries TRBV30 and TRBJ2-5, with unresolved D. The V end was cut by 0 bases, the J end by 4 bases, with 9 bases between. The CDR3 is 13 amino acids. Per germline, CDR1 GTSNPN and CDR2 SVGIG (reference sequence).

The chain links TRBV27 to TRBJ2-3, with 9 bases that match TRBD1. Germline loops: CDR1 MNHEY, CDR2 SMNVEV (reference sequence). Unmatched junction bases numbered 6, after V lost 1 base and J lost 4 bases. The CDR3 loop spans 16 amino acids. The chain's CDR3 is CASSLWTGVMADTQYF. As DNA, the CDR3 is TGTGCCAGCAGTTTATGGACAGGGGTCATGGCAGATACGCAGTATTTT.

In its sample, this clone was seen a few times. Here the CDR3 reads CAWAPQASNQPQHF. As DNA, the CDR3 is TGTGCCTGGGCCCCGCAGGCCTCTAATCAGCCCCAGCATTTT. The rearrangement uses TRBV30 and TRBJ1-5; D gene unclear. The CDR3 sequence is 14 residues long. Germline CDR1 GTSNPN, CDR2 SVGIG (reference sequence). V was trimmed by 5 bases and J by 4 bases, leaving 15 bases between them.

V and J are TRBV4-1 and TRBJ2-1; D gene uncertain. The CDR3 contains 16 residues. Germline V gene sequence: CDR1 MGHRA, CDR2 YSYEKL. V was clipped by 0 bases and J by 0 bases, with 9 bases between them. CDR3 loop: CASSQDPLSSYNEQFF. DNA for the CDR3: TGCGCCAGCAGCCAAGATCCCTTGAGCTCCTACAATGAGCAGTTCTTC.

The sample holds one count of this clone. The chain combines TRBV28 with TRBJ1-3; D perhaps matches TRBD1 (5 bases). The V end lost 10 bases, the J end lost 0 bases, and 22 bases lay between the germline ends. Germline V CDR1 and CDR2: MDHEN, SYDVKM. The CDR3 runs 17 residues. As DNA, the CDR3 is TGTGCCACCTCCGCTAGGGTGCGGGGCCGCTCTGGAAACACCATATATTTT. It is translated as CATSARVRGRSGNTIYF.

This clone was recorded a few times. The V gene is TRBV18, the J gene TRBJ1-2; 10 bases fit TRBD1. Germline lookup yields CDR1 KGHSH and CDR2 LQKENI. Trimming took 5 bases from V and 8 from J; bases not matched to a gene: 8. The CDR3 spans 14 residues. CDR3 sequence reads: CASSDGQGGRGYTF. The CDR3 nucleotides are TGTGCCAGCTCAGATGGACAGGGGGGGCGAGGCTACACCTTC.

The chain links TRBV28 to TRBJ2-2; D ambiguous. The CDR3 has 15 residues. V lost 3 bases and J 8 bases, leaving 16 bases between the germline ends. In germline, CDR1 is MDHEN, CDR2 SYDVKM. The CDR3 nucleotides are TGTGCCAGCAGTTTGGCGGCCCCGGGTACTGGGGAGCTGTTTTTT. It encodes CASSLAAPGTGELFF.

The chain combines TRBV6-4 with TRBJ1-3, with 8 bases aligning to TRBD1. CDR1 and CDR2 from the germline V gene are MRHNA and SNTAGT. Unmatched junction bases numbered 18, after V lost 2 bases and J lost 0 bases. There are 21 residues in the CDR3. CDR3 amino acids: CASSDGGRDRNFHSSGNTIYF. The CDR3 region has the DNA TGTGCCAGCAGTGACGGGGGGCGGGACAGGAATTTCCATTCCTCTGGAAACACCATATATTTT.